The entry below describes one T cell receptor (beta chain). Its antigen is unknown. Clones were read by immunoSEQ multiplex PCR, and TCRdb kept only the in-frame ones, dropping some. Here the sample spans under 100,000 clones, under 85% being singletons. Germline lookup yields CDR1 SNHLY and CDR2 FYNNEI. The CDR3 loop spans 18 amino acids. V lost 3 bases and J lost 2; bases outside the gene matches: 6. This entry is derived from a study of OX40 agonist ivuxolimab in advanced cancers. About the study: Prior therapy, whether anti-PD-1, anti-PD-L1 or anti-CTLA-4, was allowed, and roughly 40% had some. Study-wide findings and caveats: Among the lowest levels of clonal expansion were found in partial responders at 0.1-3.0 mg/kg. In the 0.1 to 3.0 mg/kg range, CD4+ and CD8+ blood T cells had expanded clonally by week 6.

The V call is TRBV2, the J call TRBJ2-3; 15 positions match TRBD2. The sequences come from CD4+ or CD8+ T cells sorted from blood, collected in a trial of the OX40 agonist ivuxolimab. The receptor comes from an adult with an advanced solid tumor such as melanoma, head and neck, liver or kidney cancer. The CDR3 reads CASSETGLAGGYTDTQYF. The DNA of the CDR3 is TGTGCCAGCAGTGAGACGGGACTAGCGGGAGGATACACAGATACGCAGTATTTT.